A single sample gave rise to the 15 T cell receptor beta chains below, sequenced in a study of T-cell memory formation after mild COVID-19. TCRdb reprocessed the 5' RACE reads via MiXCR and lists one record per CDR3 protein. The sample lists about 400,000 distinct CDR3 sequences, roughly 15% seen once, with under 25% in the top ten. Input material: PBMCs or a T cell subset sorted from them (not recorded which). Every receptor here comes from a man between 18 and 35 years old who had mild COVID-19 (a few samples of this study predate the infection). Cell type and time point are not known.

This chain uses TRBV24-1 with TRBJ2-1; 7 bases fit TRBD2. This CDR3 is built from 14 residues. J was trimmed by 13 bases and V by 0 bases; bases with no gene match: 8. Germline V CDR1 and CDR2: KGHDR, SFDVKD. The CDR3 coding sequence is TGTGCCACCAGTGATTTGCAAGCGGGGTCAGTTCAGTTCTTC. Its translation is CATSDLQAGSVQFF.

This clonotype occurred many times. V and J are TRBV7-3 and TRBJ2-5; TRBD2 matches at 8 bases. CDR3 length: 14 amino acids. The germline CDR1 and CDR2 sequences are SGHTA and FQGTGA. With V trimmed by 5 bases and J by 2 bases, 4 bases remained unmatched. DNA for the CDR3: TGTGCCAGCAGCCCCGGGGGGGATCAAGAGACCCAGTACTTC. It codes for CASSPGGDQETQYF. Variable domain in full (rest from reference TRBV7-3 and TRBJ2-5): GAGVSQTPSNKVTEKGKYVELRCDPISGHTALYWYRQSLGQGPEFLIYFQGTGAADDSGLPNDRFFAVRPEGSVSTLKIQRTERGDSAVYLCASSPGGDQETQYFGPGTRLLVL.

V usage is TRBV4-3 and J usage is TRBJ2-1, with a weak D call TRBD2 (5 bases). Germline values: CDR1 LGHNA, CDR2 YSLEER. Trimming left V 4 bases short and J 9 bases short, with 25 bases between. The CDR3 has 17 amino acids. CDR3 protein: CASSPRGQAAPQTEQFF. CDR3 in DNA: TGCGCCAGCAGCCCCCGAGGGCAAGCGGCCCCCCAGACTGAGCAGTTCTTC.

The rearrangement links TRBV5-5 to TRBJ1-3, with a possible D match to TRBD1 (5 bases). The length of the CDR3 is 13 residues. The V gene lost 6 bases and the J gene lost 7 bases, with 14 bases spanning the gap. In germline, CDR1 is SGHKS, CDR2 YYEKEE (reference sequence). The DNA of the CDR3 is TGTGCCAGCAATCAGGGCGAGGGGAACACCATATATTTT. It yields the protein CASNQGEGNTIYF.

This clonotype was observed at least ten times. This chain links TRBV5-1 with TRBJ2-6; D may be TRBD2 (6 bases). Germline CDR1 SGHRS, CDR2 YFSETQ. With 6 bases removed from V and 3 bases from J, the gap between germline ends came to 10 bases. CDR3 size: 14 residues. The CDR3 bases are TGCGCCAGCAACCAGGGAGGTGGGGCCAACGTCCTGACTTTC. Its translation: CASNQGGGANVLTF.

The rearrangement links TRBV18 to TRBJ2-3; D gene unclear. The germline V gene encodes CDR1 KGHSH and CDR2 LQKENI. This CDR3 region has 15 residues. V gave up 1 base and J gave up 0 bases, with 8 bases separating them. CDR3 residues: CASSPLSGSTDTQYF. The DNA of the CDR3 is TGTGCCAGCTCACCACTCTCGGGTAGCACAGATACGCAGTATTTT.

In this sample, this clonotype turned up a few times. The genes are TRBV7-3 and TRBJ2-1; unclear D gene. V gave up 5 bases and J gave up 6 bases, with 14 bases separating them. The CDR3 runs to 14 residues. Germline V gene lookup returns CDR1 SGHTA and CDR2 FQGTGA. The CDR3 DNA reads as TGTGCCAGCAGCCCGACTCCCCCGACCAATGAGCAGTTCTTC. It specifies CASSPTPPTNEQFF.

CDR3 sequence reads: CASSRTTGTYNEQFF. Written as DNA, the CDR3 is TGCGCCAGCAGCCGAACGACAGGGACCTACAATGAGCAGTTCTTC. This rearrangement joins TRBV4-1 to TRBJ2-1; TRBD1 matches at 7 bases. Germline lookup yields CDR1 MGHRA and CDR2 YSYEKL. The trim removed 4 bases at V and 2 bases at J, leaving 5 bases unmatched. The CDR3 has 15 residues.

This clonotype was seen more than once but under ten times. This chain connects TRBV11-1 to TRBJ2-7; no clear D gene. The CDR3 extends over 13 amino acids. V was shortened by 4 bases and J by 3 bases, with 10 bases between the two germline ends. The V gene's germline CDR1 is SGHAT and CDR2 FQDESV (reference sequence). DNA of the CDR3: TGTGCCAGCAGCTGGACGGAAGACTACGAGCAGTACGTC. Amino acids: CASSWTEDYEQYV.

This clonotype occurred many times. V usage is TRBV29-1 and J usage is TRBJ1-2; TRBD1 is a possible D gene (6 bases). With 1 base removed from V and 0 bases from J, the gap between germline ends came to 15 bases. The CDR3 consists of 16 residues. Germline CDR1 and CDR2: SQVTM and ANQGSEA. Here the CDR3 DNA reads TGCAGCGTTGAAGTGGCTTGGGAGGGGGCTAACTATGGCTACACCTTC. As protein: CSVEVAWEGANYGYTF. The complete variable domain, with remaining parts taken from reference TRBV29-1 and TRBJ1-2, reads SAVISQKPSRDICQRGTSLTIQCQVDSQVTMMFWYRQQPGQSLTLIATANQGSEATYESGFVIDKFPISRPNLTFSTLTVSNMSPEDSSIYLCSVEVAWEGANYGYTFGSGTRLTVV.

CDR3 sequence reads: CASSRRPDLNTGELFF. The CDR3 coding sequence is TGTGCCAGCAGCCGGCGCCCGGACCTGAACACCGGGGAGCTGTTTTTT. The rearrangement joins TRBV21-1 to TRBJ2-2; the table's D call, TRBD1, was not checked against the DNA. TRBV21-1 constitutes a pseudogene. The CDR3 runs 16 residues.

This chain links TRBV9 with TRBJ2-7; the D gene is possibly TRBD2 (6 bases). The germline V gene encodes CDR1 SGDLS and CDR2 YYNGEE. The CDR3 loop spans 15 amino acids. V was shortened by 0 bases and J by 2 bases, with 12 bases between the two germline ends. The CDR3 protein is CASSVVGGSPYEQYV. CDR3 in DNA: TGTGCCAGCAGCGTAGTGGGAGGCTCGCCCTACGAGCAGTACGTC.

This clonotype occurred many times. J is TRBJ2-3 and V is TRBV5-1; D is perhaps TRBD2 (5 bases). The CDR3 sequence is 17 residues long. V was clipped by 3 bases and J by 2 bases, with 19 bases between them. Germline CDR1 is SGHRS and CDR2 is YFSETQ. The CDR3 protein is CASSSGLRRPATDTQYF. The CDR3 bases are TGCGCCAGCAGCTCCGGACTGAGGAGGCCGGCCACAGATACGCAGTATTTT.

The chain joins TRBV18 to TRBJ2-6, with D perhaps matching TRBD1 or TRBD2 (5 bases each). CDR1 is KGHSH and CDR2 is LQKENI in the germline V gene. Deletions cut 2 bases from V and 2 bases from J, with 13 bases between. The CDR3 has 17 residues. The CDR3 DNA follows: TGTGCCAGCTCACCATTACCGCCGGGGCCTGGGGCCAACGTCCTGACTTTC. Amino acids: CASSPLPPGPGANVLTF. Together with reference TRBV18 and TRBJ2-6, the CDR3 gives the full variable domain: NAGVMQNPRHLVRRRGQEARLRCSPMKGHSHVYWYRQLPEEGLKFMVYLQKENIIDESGMPKERFSAEFPKEGPSILRIQQVVRGDSAAYFCASSPLPPGPGANVLTFGAGSRLTVL.

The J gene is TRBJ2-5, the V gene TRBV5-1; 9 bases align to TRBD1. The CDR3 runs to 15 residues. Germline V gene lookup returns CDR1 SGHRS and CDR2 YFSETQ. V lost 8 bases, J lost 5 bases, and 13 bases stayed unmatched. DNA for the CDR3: TGCGCCAGTGGATCCGGGACAGGGCGTTCGGAGACCCAGTACTTC. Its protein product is CASGSGTGRSETQYF.